The source of this TCR beta chain is a study of preoperative IRX-2 immunotherapy in early breast cancer. This CDR3 is 15 amino acids long. V lost 2 bases and J 0 bases, leaving 10 bases between the germline ends. Germline V lookup: CDR1 MDHEN, CDR2 SYDVKM. The protocol was immunoSEQ multiplex PCR, while the TCRdb copy is restricted to in-frame clones and leaves out a portion. Found here are around 60,000 clones, approximately 95% of them singletons; the top ten hold roughly 1.5%. Sample treatment: preoperative locoregional IRX-2 cytokine immunotherapy. Samples came from a phase Ib trial of preoperative locoregional IRX-2 cytokine immunotherapy.

This material was collected from a patient treated with IRX-2 immunotherapy. The chain recombines TRBV28 with TRBJ1-1; the D is unclear. This clonotype was sampled from a human donor with breast cancer. The DNA for the CDR3 is TGTGCCAGCAGTTTAAGGGCTGACATGAACACTGAAGCTTTCTTT. It encodes CASSLRADMNTEAFF.